This is a list of T cell receptor beta chains from one sample in a study of blood T cell repertoires in COVID-19. Clones were sequenced by immunoSEQ multiplex PCR, and TCRdb holds only the in-frame ones, with some missing. The table includes about 270,000 clones, about 88% detected once. Sequencing used peripheral blood. The source of these receptors is a man in his 60s who had recovered from COVID-19. CDR3s include the opening cysteine and the closing phenylalanine or tryptophan. D genes are given only for firm matches. The size entry is marked missing in some rows and otherwise reads once, few, many or a size class.

clone_size: -; d_call: TRBD2; j_call: TRBJ2-7; v_call: TRBV10-3; cdr3_aa: CAIRRLAGAYEQYF; cdr3_nt: TGTGCCATCAGAAGGCTAGCGGGGGCCTACGAGCAGTACTTC
clone_size: once; d_call: TRBD1; j_call: TRBJ1-5; v_call: TRBV9; cdr3_aa: CASSEGTGFNQPQHF; cdr3_nt: TGTGCCAGCAGCGAAGGGACAGGGTTTAATCAGCCCCAGCATTTT
clone_size: -; d_call: -; j_call: TRBJ1-5; v_call: TRBV24-1; cdr3_aa: CATSDLGRDQPQHF; cdr3_nt: TGTGCCACCAGTGATTTGGGGCGGGATCAGCCCCAGCATTTT
clone_size: -; d_call: -; j_call: TRBJ1-1; v_call: TRBV2; cdr3_aa: CASSEDAGAGTEAFF; cdr3_nt: TGTGCCAGCAGTGAAGATGCAGGGGCCGGCACTGAAGCTTTCTTT
clone_size: -; d_call: -; j_call: TRBJ1-5; v_call: TRBV6-5; cdr3_aa: CASGQGPGNQPQHF; cdr3_nt: TGTGCCAGCGGTCAGGGCCCGGGCAATCAGCCCCAGCATTTT
clone_size: -; d_call: -; j_call: TRBJ1-6; v_call: TRBV18; cdr3_aa: CASSPPGGANSPLHF; cdr3_nt: TGTGCCAGCTCACCACCGGGGGGGGCTAATTCACCCCTCCACTTT
clone_size: once; d_call: -; j_call: TRBJ2-7; v_call: TRBV19; cdr3_aa: CATRVSYEQYF; cdr3_nt: TGTGCCACCAGGGTGTCCTACGAGCAGTACTTC
clone_size: -; d_call: -; j_call: TRBJ2-1; v_call: TRBV30; cdr3_aa: CAWSVSPEQFF; cdr3_nt: TGTGCCTGGAGTGTATCCCCAGAGCAGTTCTTC
clone_size: -; d_call: TRBD2; j_call: TRBJ2-5; v_call: TRBV6-5; cdr3_aa: CASSYQGLAGETQYF; cdr3_nt: TGTGCCAGCAGTTACCAAGGACTAGCGGGTGAGACCCAGTACTTC
clone_size: -; d_call: -; j_call: TRBJ1-2; v_call: TRBV27; cdr3_aa: CASQGGFSGYTF; cdr3_nt: TGTGCCAGCCAAGGGGGATTTTCTGGCTACACCTTC
clone_size: few; d_call: TRBD1; j_call: TRBJ2-5; v_call: TRBV5-4; cdr3_aa: CASSLGLDRGQETQYF; cdr3_nt: TGTGCCAGCAGCTTGGGACTGGACAGGGGTCAAGAGACCCAGTACTTC
clone_size: -; d_call: -; j_call: TRBJ1-6; v_call: TRBV19; cdr3_aa: CASSIDPGVGSPLHF; cdr3_nt: TGTGCCAGTAGTATAGATCCAGGGGTAGGTTCACCCCTCCACTTT
clone_size: once; d_call: TRBD1; j_call: TRBJ1-1; v_call: TRBV18; cdr3_aa: CASSPGQGRFYGNTEAFF; cdr3_nt: TGTGCCAGCTCACCGGGACAGGGGCGTTTTTATGGGAACACTGAAGCTTTCTTT
clone_size: -; d_call: TRBD1; j_call: TRBJ2-5; v_call: TRBV5-1; cdr3_aa: CASSEMLQGALRNF; cdr3_nt: TGCGCCAGCAGCGAGATGCTTCAGGGGGCCCTGAGGAACTTC
clone_size: once; d_call: -; j_call: TRBJ2-3; v_call: TRBV4-2; cdr3_aa: CASSNRDKQTDTQYF; cdr3_nt: TGTGCCAGCAGCAACCGGGACAAACAAACAGATACGCAGTATTTT
clone_size: -; d_call: TRBD1; j_call: TRBJ2-7; v_call: TRBV10-2; cdr3_aa: CASTGQGLYEQYF; cdr3_nt: TGCGCCAGCACGGGACAGGGGCTATACGAGCAGTACTTC
clone_size: -; d_call: -; j_call: TRBJ1-1; v_call: TRBV11-2; cdr3_aa: CASSLRGQMNTEAFF; cdr3_nt: TGTGCCAGCAGCTTAAGAGGACAGATGAACACTGAAGCTTTCTTT
clone_size: -; d_call: -; j_call: TRBJ1-6; v_call: TRBV19; cdr3_aa: CASSLGTTGLGSPLHF; cdr3_nt: TGTGCCAGTAGCTTAGGCACCACAGGGCTCGGTTCACCCCTCCACTTT
clone_size: -; d_call: -; j_call: TRBJ1-4; v_call: TRBV10-3; cdr3_aa: CATSGRGATNEKLFF; cdr3_nt: TGTGCCACCTCCGGTAGGGGCGCAACTAATGAAAAACTGTTTTTT
clone_size: once; d_call: TRBD2; j_call: TRBJ2-7; v_call: TRBV3-1/TRBV3-2; cdr3_aa: CASSQVLAGAHEQYF; cdr3_nt: TGTGCCAGCAGCCAAGTGCTAGCGGGGGCCCACGAGCAGTACTTC
clone_size: -; d_call: -; j_call: TRBJ1-1; v_call: TRBV29-1; cdr3_aa: CSVEGHRGTEAFF; cdr3_nt: TGCAGCGTTGAAGGTCACCGAGGGACTGAAGCTTTCTTT
clone_size: -; d_call: -; j_call: TRBJ1-4; v_call: TRBV5-1; cdr3_aa: CASSSLGGTNEKLFF; cdr3_nt: TGCGCCAGCAGCTCGTTGGGGGGAACTAATGAAAAACTGTTTTTT
clone_size: -; d_call: -; j_call: TRBJ1-4; v_call: TRBV9; cdr3_aa: CASSDGGNEKLFF; cdr3_nt: TGTGCCAGCAGCGACGGGGGAAATGAAAAACTGTTTTTT
clone_size: -; d_call: TRBD1; j_call: TRBJ1-2; v_call: TRBV7-9; cdr3_aa: CASSFLGGDGYTF; cdr3_nt: TGTGCCAGCAGCTTTTTAGGGGGCGATGGCTACACCTTC
clone_size: -; d_call: TRBD2; j_call: TRBJ2-7; v_call: TRBV11-2; cdr3_aa: CASSLVPTGTSEQYF; cdr3_nt: TGTGCCAGCAGCTTAGTCCCCACCGGGACTAGCGAGCAGTACTTC
clone_size: -; d_call: TRBD1; j_call: TRBJ2-1; v_call: TRBV7-3; cdr3_aa: CASSLQAGGRDEQFF; cdr3_nt: TGTGCCAGCAGCTTACAGGCAGGGGGCCGGGATGAGCAGTTCTTC
clone_size: -; d_call: -; j_call: TRBJ1-2; v_call: TRBV6-2/TRBV6-3; cdr3_aa: CASSLRQSYGYTF; cdr3_nt: TGTGCCAGCAGTCTCAGGCAGTCCTATGGCTACACCTTC